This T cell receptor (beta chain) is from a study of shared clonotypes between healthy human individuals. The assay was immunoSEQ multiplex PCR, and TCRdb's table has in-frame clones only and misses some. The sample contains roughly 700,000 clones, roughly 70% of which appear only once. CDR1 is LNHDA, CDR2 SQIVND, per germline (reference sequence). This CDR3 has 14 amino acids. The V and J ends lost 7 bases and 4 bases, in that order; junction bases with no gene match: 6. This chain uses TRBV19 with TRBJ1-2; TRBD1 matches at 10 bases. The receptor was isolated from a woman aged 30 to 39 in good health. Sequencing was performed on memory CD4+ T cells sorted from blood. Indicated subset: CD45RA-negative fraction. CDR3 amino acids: CASNKDRGPYGYTF. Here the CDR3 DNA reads TGTGCCAGTAATAAAGACAGGGGGCCCTATGGCTACACCTTC. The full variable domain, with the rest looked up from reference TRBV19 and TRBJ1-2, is DGGITQSPKYLFRKEGQNVTLSCEQNLNHDAMYWYRQDPGQGLRLIYYSQIVNDFQKGDIAEGYSVSREKKESFPLTVTSAQKNPTAFYLCASNKDRGPYGYTFGSGTRLTVV.